This T cell receptor (beta chain) was retrieved from a study of blood T cell repertoires in COVID-19. About the study: Whether acute or convalescent, the COVID-19 samples came from the United States, Italy and Spain. Sources were T cells, B-cell-depleted T cells, or PBMCs; the material itself was cDNA or gDNA.

Original analysis: Amplification of reference gene primers was used by the study to estimate nucleated cell counts. Profiled with immunoSEQ multiplex PCR; TCRdb holds only in-frame clones, not every one. Clonal size and the V and J genes are those of that table, whereas D and trimming came from the DNA. The data hold over 65,000 clones, with roughly 88% observed a single time. Source material: peripheral blood. The TCR comes from a man younger than 45 with acute or convalescent COVID-19.

CDR3: CSVTVTTNEKLFF. The DNA of the CDR3 is TGCAGCGTAACAGTTACAACTAATGAAAAACTGTTTTTT. The chain couples TRBV29-1 to TRBJ1-4; the D is unclear. The CDR3 sequence is 13 residues long. The germline CDR1 and CDR2 sequences are SQVTM and ANQGSEA. Trimming cost V 6 bases and J 0 bases, with 8 bases left between them.